The present entry profiles one T cell receptor (beta chain) with its context. Its antigen is as yet unknown. Germline values: CDR1 MGHRA, CDR2 YSYEKL. This CDR3 is 16 amino acids long. V lost 1 base to trimming and J lost 1 base, with 10 bases between them. This sample was taken from a study of cytomegalovirus exposure and HLA in healthy donors. Points from the study as a whole: Within a later analysis, the majority of CMV-associated TCR beta chains appeared HLA-restricted. As a later analysis showed, a missense DCLRE1C variant was linked to trimming of TCR beta V- and J-genes.

The study ran its PCR with 60 Vbeta and 13 Jbeta primers. Per the original methods: Later work found tens of millions of unique TCR beta chains, with some 11 million shared. Sequenced by immunoSEQ multiplex PCR; TCRdb stores in-frame clones only, minus some. Clone size and the V and J calls come from that table; the DNA yielded D and trimming. This sample has approximately 160,000 clones, with roughly 80% found just once. Each donor was nominally healthy when sampled (though unrecorded immune exposures were likely). The sequence was obtained from a woman aged 45-65 years in good health and CMV-seropositive. The J gene is TRBJ2-2, the V gene TRBV4-1; perhaps TRBD1 as D (5 bases). Sequencing used PBMCs. The CDR3 region has the DNA TGCGCCAGCAGCCAAGGAGTGGGGCGGAACACCGGGGAGCTGTTTTTT. Translation gives CASSQGVGRNTGELFF.